The TCR beta chain under discussion was sequenced for a study of T cell changes during pregnancy in multiple sclerosis. The count of this clone is one. The CDR3 extends over 14 amino acids. Looked up from germline, CDR1 is SGHRS and CDR2 is YFSETQ. With 10 bases removed from V and 1 base from J, the gap between germline ends came to 14 bases. The protocol was immunoSEQ multiplex PCR, while the TCRdb copy is restricted to in-frame clones and leaves out a portion. The data contain around 100,000 clones, approximately 89% of them seen just once; the ten biggest clones take up approximately 3.7%. This clonotype originated in a female donor with multiple sclerosis, enrolled in a pregnancy study. Here the sequenced sample was peripheral blood, taken after pregnancy. The V and J genes are TRBV5-1 and TRBJ2-2; D might be TRBD2 (5 bases). The CDR3 loop is CACRVALNTGELFF. CDR3 in DNA: TGCGCCTGCCGTGTAGCGCTGAACACCGGGGAGCTGTTTTTT.